Listed below are T cell receptor beta chains from one sample, sequenced in a study of blood T cell repertoires in COVID-19. Here immunoSEQ multiplex PCR was the method, and the copy in TCRdb shows in-frame clones only, minus some. The repertoire has some 38,000 clones, approximately 91% of them found once; the top ten carry around a fifth. The sample consisted of peripheral blood. These receptors were collected from a man aged 65 to 79 with acute or convalescent COVID-19. CDR3s include the opening cysteine and the closing phenylalanine or tryptophan. D genes are given only for firm matches.

V gene: TRBV6-5; D gene: TRBD2; J gene: TRBJ2-1; CDR3 length: 16; CDR3 DNA: TGTGCCAGCAGTTCGGGACTAGCGGTCTCCTACAATGAGCAGTTCTTC; CDR3 protein: CASSSGLAVSYNEQFF
V gene: TRBV11-3; D gene: TRBD2; J gene: TRBJ2-2; CDR3 length: 13; CDR3 DNA: TGTGCCTGTAGCGGGAGTCCCACCGGGGAGCTGTTTTTT; CDR3 protein: CACSGSPTGELFF
V gene: TRBV4-3; D gene: TRBD1; J gene: TRBJ1-1; CDR3 length: 15; CDR3 DNA: TGCGCCAGCAGCCGACAGGGACAGGGGGCCGCTGAAGCTTTCTTT; CDR3 protein: CASSRQGQGAAEAFF
V gene: TRBV3-1/TRBV3-2; D gene: TRBD1; J gene: TRBJ2-7; CDR3 length: 15; CDR3 DNA: TGTGCCAGCAGCCATCCCCCAGGGGGATCCTACGAGCAGTACTTC; CDR3 protein: CASSHPPGGSYEQYF
V gene: TRBV6-2/TRBV6-3; D gene: TRBD2; J gene: TRBJ2-7; CDR3 length: 14; CDR3 DNA: TGTGCCAGCAGTTTTCGGGGGGATCCCTACGAGCAGTACTTC; CDR3 protein: CASSFRGDPYEQYF
V gene: TRBV11-3; D gene: TRBD1; J gene: TRBJ1-1; CDR3 length: 14; CDR3 DNA: TGTGCCAGCAGCGTCAGGGGGCTGAACACTGAAGCTTTCTTT; CDR3 protein: CASSVRGLNTEAFF
V gene: TRBV28; D gene: TRBD1; J gene: TRBJ1-5; CDR3 length: 15; CDR3 DNA: TGTGCCAGCAGTTTGCCCGACAGGGACAATCAGCCCCAGCATTTT; CDR3 protein: CASSLPDRDNQPQHF
V gene: TRBV19; D gene: NA; J gene: TRBJ1-5; CDR3 length: 14; CDR3 DNA: TGTGCCAGTACCAAGGGGTTGAGCAATCAGCCCCAGCATTTT; CDR3 protein: CASTKGLSNQPQHF
V gene: TRBV7-2; D gene: NA; J gene: TRBJ1-2; CDR3 length: 14; CDR3 DNA: TGTGCCAGCAGCTTAGACCAGGGCAACTATGGCTACACCTTC; CDR3 protein: CASSLDQGNYGYTF
V gene: TRBV7-2; D gene: NA; J gene: TRBJ1-5; CDR3 length: 16; CDR3 DNA: TGTGCCAGCAGCCTCCGTACAGGGAATCGCAATCAGCCCCAGCATTTT; CDR3 protein: CASSLRTGNRNQPQHF
V gene: TRBV2; D gene: TRBD2; J gene: TRBJ2-5; CDR3 length: 15; CDR3 DNA: TGTGCCAGCAGTGGGGATAGCGGGAGGGAAGAGACCCAGTACTTC; CDR3 protein: CASSGDSGREETQYF
V gene: TRBV12-3/TRBV12-4; D gene: TRBD2; J gene: TRBJ2-3; CDR3 length: 13; CDR3 DNA: TGTGCCAGCAGCCTAGCGGGAGTCGATACGCAGTATTTT; CDR3 protein: CASSLAGVDTQYF
V gene: TRBV29-1; D gene: NA; J gene: TRBJ2-5; CDR3 length: 13; CDR3 DNA: TGCAGCGTCTTACGGCTAGCTTCGAAGACCCAGTACTTC; CDR3 protein: CSVLRLASKTQYF
V gene: TRBV5-6; D gene: NA; J gene: TRBJ2-3; CDR3 length: 15; CDR3 DNA: TGTGCCAGCAGCCTTCCCGGCGGGGAGGCAGATACGCAGTATTTT; CDR3 protein: CASSLPGGEADTQYF
V gene: TRBV3-1/TRBV3-2; D gene: NA; J gene: TRBJ1-6; CDR3 length: 15; CDR3 DNA: TGTGCCAGCAGCCAAAATTCAGGGCAGGATTCACCCCTCCACTTT; CDR3 protein: CASSQNSGQDSPLHF
V gene: TRBV6-5; D gene: TRBD2; J gene: TRBJ2-5; CDR3 length: 14; CDR3 DNA: TGTGCCGGAACGAGCGGGGGAGATCAAGAGACCCAGTACTTC; CDR3 protein: CAGTSGGDQETQYF
V gene: TRBV11-3; D gene: NA; J gene: TRBJ2-7; CDR3 length: 12; CDR3 DNA: TGTGCCAGCAGCTCGCCTCAGGCTGAGCAGTACTTC; CDR3 protein: CASSSPQAEQYF
V gene: TRBV11-1; D gene: NA; J gene: TRBJ2-3; CDR3 length: 15; CDR3 DNA: TGTGCCAGCAGCTTGGAGGGGAAACGGACAGATACGCAGTATTTT; CDR3 protein: CASSLEGKRTDTQYF
V gene: TRBV6-1; D gene: NA; J gene: TRBJ1-4; CDR3 length: 17; CDR3 DNA: TGTGCCAGCAGTGAATTTGTACTTAGGCGAGGTGGAGAAAAACTGTTTTTT; CDR3 protein: CASSEFVLRRGGEKLFF
V gene: TRBV3-1/TRBV3-2; D gene: TRBD2; J gene: TRBJ2-7; CDR3 length: 18; CDR3 DNA: TGTGCCAGCAGCCATGGGGGACTAGCGGGAGTGGGCTTTTACGAGCAGTACTTC; CDR3 protein: CASSHGGLAGVGFYEQYF
V gene: TRBV7-2; D gene: TRBD1; J gene: TRBJ1-2; CDR3 length: 13; CDR3 DNA: TGTGCCAGCAGTACAGGGGGCGCCTATGGCTACACCTTC; CDR3 protein: CASSTGGAYGYTF
V gene: TRBV14; D gene: TRBD1; J gene: TRBJ1-5; CDR3 length: 14; CDR3 DNA: TGTGCCAGCAGCCAAGGGACAGGAGGTCAGCCCCAGCATTTT; CDR3 protein: CASSQGTGGQPQHF
V gene: TRBV19; D gene: TRBD2; J gene: TRBJ2-4; CDR3 length: 19; CDR3 DNA: TGTGCCAGTAGTATGTGGTCAGCGGGAGTGGAGCTAGCCAAAAACATTCAGTACTTC; CDR3 protein: CASSMWSAGVELAKNIQYF
V gene: TRBV7-8; D gene: NA; J gene: TRBJ2-2; CDR3 length: 13; CDR3 DNA: TGTGCCAGCAGCCCAGTGGAGATCCGGGAGCTGTTTTTT; CDR3 protein: CASSPVEIRELFF
V gene: TRBV7-3; D gene: TRBD2; J gene: TRBJ2-1; CDR3 length: 16; CDR3 DNA: TGTGCCAGCAGCCCCCGGAGTAGCGGGAGCGAACATGAGCAGTTCTTC; CDR3 protein: CASSPRSSGSEHEQFF
V gene: TRBV27; D gene: NA; J gene: TRBJ1-4; CDR3 length: 15; CDR3 DNA: TGTGCCAGCAGTTTAGTCGGGAGGGCTAATGAAAAACTGTTTTTT; CDR3 protein: CASSLVGRANEKLFF
V gene: TRBV4-2; D gene: NA; J gene: TRBJ2-2; CDR3 length: 14; CDR3 DNA: TGTGCCAGCAGCCAGAATAAAGTCGGCGGGGAGCTGTTTTTT; CDR3 protein: CASSQNKVGGELFF
V gene: TRBV6-5; D gene: NA; J gene: TRBJ1-1; CDR3 length: 11; CDR3 DNA: TGTGCCAGCAGTAGGGGAACTGAAGCTTTCTTT; CDR3 protein: CASSRGTEAFF
V gene: TRBV27; D gene: TRBD2; J gene: TRBJ2-7; CDR3 length: 14; CDR3 DNA: TGTGCCAGCAGTTTATGGGTTCCGGGGGGCGAGCAGTACTTC; CDR3 protein: CASSLWVPGGEQYF
V gene: TRBV9; D gene: TRBD1; J gene: TRBJ2-1; CDR3 length: 16; CDR3 DNA: TGTGCCAGCAGCACCCTTCCAGGGACAGGGACCAATGAGCAGTTCTTC; CDR3 protein: CASSTLPGTGTNEQFF
V gene: TRBV28; D gene: NA; J gene: TRBJ1-1; CDR3 length: 14; CDR3 DNA: TGTGCCAGCAGTTTTGGCCAGGGGTACACTGAAGCTTTCTTT; CDR3 protein: CASSFGQGYTEAFF
V gene: TRBV11-2; D gene: NA; J gene: TRBJ1-2; CDR3 length: 13; CDR3 DNA: TGTGCCAGCAGCTGGAGGGAATTTGGCGGCTACACCTTC; CDR3 protein: CASSWREFGGYTF
V gene: TRBV27; D gene: TRBD1; J gene: TRBJ1-2; CDR3 length: 14; CDR3 DNA: TGTGCCAGCAGTCTCGGACAGGCTGTTTATGGCTACACCTTC; CDR3 protein: CASSLGQAVYGYTF
V gene: TRBV6-5; D gene: NA; J gene: TRBJ1-3; CDR3 length: 14; CDR3 DNA: TGTGCCAGCACGGAGGGAATTTGGGGAAACACCATATATTTT; CDR3 protein: CASTEGIWGNTIYF
V gene: TRBV4-3; D gene: NA; J gene: TRBJ2-6; CDR3 length: 16; CDR3 DNA: TGCGCCAGCAGCCGGGCAGATCTTTCTGGGGCCAACGTCCTGACTTTC; CDR3 protein: CASSRADLSGANVLTF
V gene: TRBV9; D gene: NA; J gene: TRBJ1-1; CDR3 length: 13; CDR3 DNA: TGTGCCAGCAGCGCCCTCGGAGAGGCTGAAGCTTTCTTT; CDR3 protein: CASSALGEAEAFF
V gene: TRBV19; D gene: TRBD1; J gene: TRBJ1-1; CDR3 length: 14; CDR3 DNA: TGTGCCACCCAGAATGGACAGGGGGTTACTGAAGCTTTCTTT; CDR3 protein: CATQNGQGVTEAFF
V gene: TRBV29-1; D gene: NA; J gene: TRBJ1-2; CDR3 length: 13; CDR3 DNA: NA; CDR3 protein: CSSFAGGNLPETF
V gene: TRBV3-1/TRBV3-2; D gene: TRBD1; J gene: TRBJ1-2; CDR3 length: 12; CDR3 DNA: TGTGCCAGCAGCTTTAACAGGGGTGGCTACACCTTC; CDR3 protein: CASSFNRGGYTF
V gene: TRBV7-3; D gene: NA; J gene: TRBJ1-1; CDR3 length: 13; CDR3 DNA: TGTGCCAGCAGAAAACAGGGGAACACTGAAGCTTTCTTT; CDR3 protein: CASRKQGNTEAFF
V gene: TRBV7-9; D gene: TRBD2; J gene: TRBJ2-1; CDR3 length: 14; CDR3 DNA: TGTGCCAGCAGCTTTCTAGCGGGAGCCGGTGAGCAGTTCTTC; CDR3 protein: CASSFLAGAGEQFF
V gene: TRBV7-3; D gene: TRBD2; J gene: TRBJ2-1; CDR3 length: 18; CDR3 DNA: TGTGCCAGCAGCTTAACGGCGGCGGGAGGGCCGTCCTACAATGAGCAGTTCTTC; CDR3 protein: CASSLTAAGGPSYNEQFF
V gene: TRBV11-1; D gene: NA; J gene: TRBJ2-7; CDR3 length: 16; CDR3 DNA: TGTGCCAGCAGCTTATCGTCTACGGGGATACCCCTCGAGCAGTACTTC; CDR3 protein: CASSLSSTGIPLEQYF
V gene: TRBV11-3; D gene: TRBD1; J gene: TRBJ2-1; CDR3 length: 14; CDR3 DNA: TGTGCCAGCAGCGCATCGACAGGGTACAATGAGCAGTTCTTC; CDR3 protein: CASSASTGYNEQFF
V gene: TRBV29-1; D gene: NA; J gene: TRBJ2-7; CDR3 length: 13; CDR3 DNA: TGCAGCGTTGAATCCAACTCTAACTACGAGCAGTACTTC; CDR3 protein: CSVESNSNYEQYF
V gene: TRBV19; D gene: TRBD1; J gene: TRBJ1-1; CDR3 length: 16; CDR3 DNA: TGTGCCAGTACGGGGACAGGCCTTATAATGAACACTGAAGCTTTCTTT; CDR3 protein: CASTGTGLIMNTEAFF